This T cell receptor beta chain was observed in a study of cytomegalovirus exposure and HLA in healthy donors. The V gene end was trimmed by 6 bases and the J gene end by 6 bases; junction bases not matched to a gene: 6. Germline CDR1 reads LNHDA; CDR2 reads SQIVND (reference sequence). There are 13 residues in the CDR3. About this clone: What it recognizes is unknown.

Whole-study results and caveats: A later analysis reportedly identified an Asian-associated ancestry cluster as carrying fewer N-insertions than the roughly 600-donor mean. HLA alleles showed associations with 15,000 to 20,000 TCR beta sequences in a later analysis, at a 0.05 false discovery rate. It was shown in a later analysis that HLA-associated TCR beta chains were more clonally expanded than other, equally common chains.

PCR involved 60 Vbeta and 13 Jbeta primers. The method was immunoSEQ multiplex PCR; TCRdb's version includes in-frame clones alone and lacks a portion of them. This table holds about 160,000 clones, 65% to 85% found once. This sequence was found in a woman aged 45-59 years in good health and CMV-seropositive. The sample taken for sequencing was PBMCs. This rearrangement joins TRBV19 to TRBJ2-7; 9 positions agree with TRBD1. The CDR3 DNA reads as TGTGCCAGTAGCCGGGACAGGGAAGGCGAGCAGTACTTC. Protein product: CASSRDREGEQYF.